The 8 T cell receptor beta chains listed next were all sequenced from one sample in a study of blood T cell repertoires in COVID-19. Sequencing was performed with immunoSEQ multiplex PCR; in TCRdb, only in-frame clones are kept and a portion is missing. The sample carries almost 250,000 clones, around 86% recorded once. The sample comprised peripheral blood. These receptors were taken from a woman between 55 and 75 years old who had recovered from COVID-19.

V usage is TRBV27 and J usage is TRBJ2-7; TRBD1 matches at 8 bases. This CDR3 is 15 amino acids long. Germline CDR1 reads MNHEY; CDR2 reads SMNVEV (reference sequence). J was trimmed by 3 bases and V by 5 bases; bases with no gene match: 9. DNA for the CDR3: TGTGCCAGCAGTCGGACAGGGCTTGGGCACTACGAGCAGTACTTC. Protein sequence: CASSRTGLGHYEQYF.

This chain uses TRBV29-1 with TRBJ1-1; D not certain. The germline V gene has CDR1 SQVTM and CDR2 ANQGSEA. Trimming stripped 4 bases from V and 7 bases from J, with 7 bases between. The CDR3 length is 10 residues. Written as DNA, the CDR3 is TGCAGCGTTGGTCCAGTTGAAGCTTTCTTT. As protein: CSVGPVEAFF.

This clone was recorded once. The gene calls are TRBV7-9 and TRBJ1-4, with D maybe TRBD1 (5 bases). Germline V CDR1 and CDR2: SEHNR, FQNEAQ (reference sequence). This CDR3 has 16 amino acids. V was cut by 5 bases and J by 7 bases, with 20 bases left in between. The CDR3 loop is CASSIPPRGRSEKLFF. In DNA, the CDR3 is TGTGCCAGCAGCATCCCGCCTCGGGGGAGGAGTGAAAAACTGTTTTTT.

V usage is TRBV5-8 and J usage is TRBJ1-6; D is possibly TRBD1 (6 bases). The CDR3 extends over 16 amino acids. CDR1 SGHTS and CDR2 YDEGEE come from the germline V gene. V lost 4 bases and J lost 4, with 15 bases in between. DNA for the CDR3: TGTGCCAGCAGCCGGTCGGACAGTAATTATAATTCACCCCTCCACTTT. Protein: CASSRSDSNYNSPLHF.

The chain employs TRBV2 and TRBJ2-6; D is perhaps TRBD1 (5 bases). Germline CDR1 is SNHLY and CDR2 is FYNNEI. The V gene lost 9 bases and the J gene lost 1 base, with 19 bases spanning the gap. This CDR3 comprises 17 residues. Written as DNA, the CDR3 is TGTGCCAGTGGGGCCCAGGGTCAGCTATCTGGGGCCAACGTCCTGACTTTC. Translation gives CASGAQGQLSGANVLTF.

The chain uses TRBV5-4 and TRBJ2-7; D uncertain. The germline V and J ends were trimmed by 5 bases and 0 bases, with 12 bases remaining between them. Germline V gives CDR1 SGHNT, CDR2 YYREEE (reference sequence). The CDR3 totals 14 residues. The chain's CDR3 is CASSQTSDSYEQYF. CDR3 DNA sequence: TGTGCCAGCAGTCAAACCAGTGACTCCTACGAGCAGTACTTC.

V is TRBV6-5 and J is TRBJ2-2; D call uncertain. Trimming removed 2 bases from V and 2 bases from J, with 6 bases in between. The germline V gene encodes CDR1 MNHEY and CDR2 SVGAGI. This CDR3 comprises 14 residues. CDR3 sequence (DNA): TGTGCCAGCAGTTACGGGCACAACACCGGGGAGCTGTTTTTT. It encodes CASSYGHNTGELFF.

The chain recombines TRBV5-1 with TRBJ2-5; the D gene is possibly TRBD1 (6 bases). The CDR3 contains 14 residues. Deletions cut 4 bases from V and 5 bases from J, with 15 bases between. Germline assignment: CDR1 SGHRS and CDR2 YFSETQ. CDR3 residues: CASSGRGTHETQYF. The CDR3 DNA is TGCGCCAGCAGCGGAAGGGGGACACACGAGACCCAGTACTTC.